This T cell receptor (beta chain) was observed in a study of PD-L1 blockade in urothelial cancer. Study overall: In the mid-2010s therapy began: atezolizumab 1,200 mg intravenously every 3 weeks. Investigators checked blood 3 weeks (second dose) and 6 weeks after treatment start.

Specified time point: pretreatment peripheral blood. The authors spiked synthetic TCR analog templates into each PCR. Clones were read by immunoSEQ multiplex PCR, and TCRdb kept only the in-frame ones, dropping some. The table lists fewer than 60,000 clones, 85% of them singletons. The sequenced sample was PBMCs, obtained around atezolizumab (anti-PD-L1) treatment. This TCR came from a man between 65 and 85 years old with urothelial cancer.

The CDR3 nucleotides are TGTGCCAGCAGCTTGGTTTACTTCGGCTCACGGGGGGGCAATGGCTACACCTTC. It translates to CASSLVYFGSRGGNGYTF. This rearrangement joins TRBV5-6 to TRBJ1-2, with a weak D call TRBD1 (6 bases). Germline CDR1 SGHDT, CDR2 YYEEEE. V lost 0 bases and J 6 bases, leaving 24 bases between the germline ends. This CDR3 spans 18 amino acids. Together with reference TRBV5-6 and TRBJ1-2, the CDR3 gives the full variable domain: DAGVTQSPTHLIKTRGQQVTLRCSPKSGHDTVSWYQQALGQGPQFIFQYYEEEERQRGNFPDRFSGHQFPNYSSELNVNALLLGDSALYLCASSLVYFGSRGGNGYTFGSGTRLTVV.